The sequence of this T cell receptor beta chain was determined in a study of blood T cell repertoires in COVID-19. Study as a whole: PBMCs, B-cell-depleted T cells, or T cells provided the cDNA or gDNA that made up the material.

The J segment lost 7 bases and the V segment lost 5 bases, leaving 7 bases of the junction unmatched. Germline loops: CDR1 LGHNT, CDR2 FRNRAP. This CDR3 is 14 amino acids long. This clone was seen once. Profiling relied on immunoSEQ multiplex PCR, and the TCRdb table lists in-frame clones only, not all of them. The repertoire holds about 250,000 clones, with around 91% as singletons. The study assigned cohorts using participant-reported clinical history. This TCR came from a woman between 18 and 30 years old who had recovered from COVID-19. The chain uses TRBV12-5 and TRBJ2-2, with 7 bases identical to TRBD2. Source material: PBMCs or T cells enriched from blood (not recorded which). In nucleotides, the CDR3 is TGTGCTAGTGGTCTCGGGGGGTTCGGCGGGGAGCTGTTTTTT. It yields the protein CASGLGGFGGELFF.